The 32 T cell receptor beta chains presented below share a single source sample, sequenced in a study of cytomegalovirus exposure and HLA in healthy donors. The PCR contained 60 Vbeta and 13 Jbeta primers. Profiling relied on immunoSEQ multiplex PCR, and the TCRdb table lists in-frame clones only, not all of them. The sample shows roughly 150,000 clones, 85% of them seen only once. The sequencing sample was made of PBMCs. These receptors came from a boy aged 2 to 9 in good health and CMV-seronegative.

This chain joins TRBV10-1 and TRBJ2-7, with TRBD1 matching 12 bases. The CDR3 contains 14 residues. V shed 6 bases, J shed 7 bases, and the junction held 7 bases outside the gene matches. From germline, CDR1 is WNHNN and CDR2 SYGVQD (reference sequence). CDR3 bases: TGCGCCAGCAGGGCCGGGACAGGGGGCTGGGAGCAGTACTTC. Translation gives CASRAGTGGWEQYF.

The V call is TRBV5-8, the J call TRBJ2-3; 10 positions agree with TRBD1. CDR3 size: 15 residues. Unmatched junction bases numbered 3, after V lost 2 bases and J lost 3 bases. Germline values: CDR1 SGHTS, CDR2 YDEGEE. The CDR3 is CASSLDRGRTDTQYF. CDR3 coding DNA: TGTGCCAGCAGCTTAGACAGGGGGCGTACAGATACGCAGTATTTT.

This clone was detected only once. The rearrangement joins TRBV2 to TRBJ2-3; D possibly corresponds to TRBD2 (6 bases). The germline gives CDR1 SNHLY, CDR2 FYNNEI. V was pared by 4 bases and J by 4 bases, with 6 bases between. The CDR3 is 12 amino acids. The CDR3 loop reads CASSGGADTQYF. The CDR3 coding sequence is TGTGCCAGCAGTGGGGGGGCAGATACGCAGTATTTT. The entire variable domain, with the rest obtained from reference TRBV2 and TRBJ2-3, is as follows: EPEVTQTPSHQVTQMGQEVILRCVPISNHLYFYWYRQILGQKVEFLVSFYNNEISEKSEIFDDQFSVERPDGSNFTLKIRSTKLEDSAMYFCASSGGADTQYFGPGTRLTVL.

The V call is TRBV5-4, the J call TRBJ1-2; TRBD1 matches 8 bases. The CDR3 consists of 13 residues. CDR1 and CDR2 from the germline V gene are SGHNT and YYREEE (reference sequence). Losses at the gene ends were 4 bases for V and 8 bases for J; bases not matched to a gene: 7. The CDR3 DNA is TGTGCCAGCAGCGGACCAGGGGGCGCCGGCTACACCTTC. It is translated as CASSGPGGAGYTF.

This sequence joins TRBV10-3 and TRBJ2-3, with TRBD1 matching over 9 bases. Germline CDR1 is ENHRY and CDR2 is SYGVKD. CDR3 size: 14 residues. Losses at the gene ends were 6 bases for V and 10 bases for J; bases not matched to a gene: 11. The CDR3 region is CAIRGTGTAPSQYF. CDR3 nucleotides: TGTGCCATCAGGGGGACAGGGACCGCACCATCGCAGTATTTT.

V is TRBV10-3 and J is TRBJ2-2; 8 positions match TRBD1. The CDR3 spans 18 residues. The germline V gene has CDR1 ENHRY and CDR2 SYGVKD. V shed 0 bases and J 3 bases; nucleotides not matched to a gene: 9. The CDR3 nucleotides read TGTGCCATCAGTGAGTCGACGGACAGGGTTTGGGACACCGGGGAGCTGTTTTTT. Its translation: CAISESTDRVWDTGELFF.

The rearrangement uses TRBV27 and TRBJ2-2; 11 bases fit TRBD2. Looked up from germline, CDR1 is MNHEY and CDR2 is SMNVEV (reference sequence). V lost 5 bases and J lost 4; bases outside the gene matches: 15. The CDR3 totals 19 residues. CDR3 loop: CASSLRPTTSGSATGELFF. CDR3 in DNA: TGTGCCAGCAGTCTCCGACCAACCACTAGCGGGAGTGCCACCGGGGAGCTGTTTTTT.

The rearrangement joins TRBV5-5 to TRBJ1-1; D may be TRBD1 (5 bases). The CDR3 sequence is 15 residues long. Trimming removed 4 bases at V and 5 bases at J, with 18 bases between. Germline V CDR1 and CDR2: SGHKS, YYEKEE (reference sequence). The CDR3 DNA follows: TGTGCCAGCAGCCCCCTTGGGGCGCCTGGGACTGAAGCTTTCTTT. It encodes CASSPLGAPGTEAFF.

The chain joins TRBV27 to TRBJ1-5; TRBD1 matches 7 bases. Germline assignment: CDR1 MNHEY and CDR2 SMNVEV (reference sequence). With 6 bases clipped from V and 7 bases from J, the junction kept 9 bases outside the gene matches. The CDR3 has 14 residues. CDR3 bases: TGTGCCAGCAGCCCTGACAGGGCCCCACAGCCCCAGCATTTT. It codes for CASSPDRAPQPQHF.

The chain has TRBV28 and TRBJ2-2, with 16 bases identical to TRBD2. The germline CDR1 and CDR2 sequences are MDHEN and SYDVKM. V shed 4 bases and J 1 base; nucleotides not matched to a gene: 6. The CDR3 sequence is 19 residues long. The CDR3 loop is CASSSGTSGGGKNTGELFF. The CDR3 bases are TGTGCCAGCAGTTCCGGGACTAGCGGGGGGGGTAAGAACACCGGGGAGCTGTTTTTT. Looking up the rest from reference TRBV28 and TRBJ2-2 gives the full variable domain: DVKVTQSSRYLVKRTGEKVFLECVQDMDHENMFWYRQDPGLGLRLIYFSYDVKMKEKGDIPEGYSVSREKKERFSLILESASTNQTSMYLCASSSGTSGGGKNTGELFFGEGSRLTVL.

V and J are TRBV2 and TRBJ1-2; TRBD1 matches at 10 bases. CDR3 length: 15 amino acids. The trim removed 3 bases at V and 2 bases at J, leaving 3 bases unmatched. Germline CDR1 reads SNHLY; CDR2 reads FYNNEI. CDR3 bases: TGTGCCAGCAGTGAGGGACAGGGGAAGAACTATGGCTACACCTTC. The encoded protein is CASSEGQGKNYGYTF.

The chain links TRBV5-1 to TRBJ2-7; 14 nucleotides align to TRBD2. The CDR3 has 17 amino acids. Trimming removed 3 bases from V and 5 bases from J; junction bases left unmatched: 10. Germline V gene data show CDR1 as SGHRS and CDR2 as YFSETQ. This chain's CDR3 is CASSSGLAGGLRDEQYF. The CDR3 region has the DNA TGCGCCAGCAGCTCCGGACTAGCGGGAGGCCTTCGGGACGAGCAGTACTTC.

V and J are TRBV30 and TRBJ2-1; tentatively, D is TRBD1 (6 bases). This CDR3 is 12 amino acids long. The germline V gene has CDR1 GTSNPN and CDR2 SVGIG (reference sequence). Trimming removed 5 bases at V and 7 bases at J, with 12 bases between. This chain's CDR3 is CAWAWTENEQFF. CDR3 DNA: TGTGCCTGGGCGTGGACAGAGAATGAGCAGTTCTTC.

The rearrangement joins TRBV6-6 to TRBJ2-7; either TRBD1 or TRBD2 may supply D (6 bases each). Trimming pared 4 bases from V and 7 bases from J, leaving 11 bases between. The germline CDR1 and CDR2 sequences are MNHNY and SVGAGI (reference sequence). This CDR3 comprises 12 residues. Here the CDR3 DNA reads TGTGCCAGCAGTTCAGGAGGGGGGGAGCAGTACGTC. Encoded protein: CASSSGGGEQYV.

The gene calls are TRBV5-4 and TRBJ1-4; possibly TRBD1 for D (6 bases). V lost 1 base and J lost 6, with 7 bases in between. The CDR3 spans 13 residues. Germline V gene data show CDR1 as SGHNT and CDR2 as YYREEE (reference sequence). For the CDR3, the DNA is TGTGCCAGCAGCTTGAGGACAGATGAAAAACTGTTTTTT. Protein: CASSLRTDEKLFF.

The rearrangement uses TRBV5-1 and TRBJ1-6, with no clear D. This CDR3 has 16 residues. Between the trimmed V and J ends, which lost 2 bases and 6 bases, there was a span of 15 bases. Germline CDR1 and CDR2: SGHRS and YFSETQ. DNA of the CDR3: TGCGCCAGCAGCTTATCGTTCGGAGGGATTAATTCACCCCTCCACTTT. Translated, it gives CASSLSFGGINSPLHF.

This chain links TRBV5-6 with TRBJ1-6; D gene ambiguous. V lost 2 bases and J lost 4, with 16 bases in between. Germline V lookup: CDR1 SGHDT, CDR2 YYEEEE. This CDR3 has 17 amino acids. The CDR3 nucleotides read TGTGCCAGCAGCTTCTCGCTTGAGCTCATTTATAATTCACCCCTCCACTTT. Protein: CASSFSLELIYNSPLHF. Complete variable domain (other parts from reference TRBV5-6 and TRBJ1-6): DAGVTQSPTHLIKTRGQQVTLRCSPKSGHDTVSWYQQALGQGPQFIFQYYEEEERQRGNFPDRFSGHQFPNYSSELNVNALLLGDSALYLCASSFSLELIYNSPLHFGNGTRLTVT.

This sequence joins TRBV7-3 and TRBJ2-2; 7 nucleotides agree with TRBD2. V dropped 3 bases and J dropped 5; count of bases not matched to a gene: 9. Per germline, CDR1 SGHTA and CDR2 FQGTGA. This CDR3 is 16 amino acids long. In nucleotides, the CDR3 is TGTGCCAGCAGCTTGGACCCGCGGGGAGGGACCGGGGAGCTGTTTTTT. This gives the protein CASSLDPRGGTGELFF.

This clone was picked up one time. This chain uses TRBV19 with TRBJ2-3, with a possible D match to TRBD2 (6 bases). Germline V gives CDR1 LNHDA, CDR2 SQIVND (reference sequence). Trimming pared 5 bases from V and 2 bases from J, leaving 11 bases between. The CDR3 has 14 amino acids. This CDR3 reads CASSPGLNTDTQYF. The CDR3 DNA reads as TGTGCCAGTAGTCCGGGACTTAACACAGATACGCAGTATTTT.

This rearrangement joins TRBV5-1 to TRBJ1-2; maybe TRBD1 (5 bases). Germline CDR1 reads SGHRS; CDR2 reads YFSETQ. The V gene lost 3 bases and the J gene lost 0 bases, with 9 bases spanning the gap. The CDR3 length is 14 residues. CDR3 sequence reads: CASSSDSTNYGYTF. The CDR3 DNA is TGCGCCAGCAGCTCCGACAGTACTAACTATGGCTACACCTTC.

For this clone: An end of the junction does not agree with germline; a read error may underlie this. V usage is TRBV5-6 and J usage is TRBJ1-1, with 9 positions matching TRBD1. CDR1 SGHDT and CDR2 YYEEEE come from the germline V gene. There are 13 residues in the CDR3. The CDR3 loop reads CISTGQGNTEAFF. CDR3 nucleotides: TGCATCTCAACGGGACAGGGGAACACTGAAGCTTTCTTT. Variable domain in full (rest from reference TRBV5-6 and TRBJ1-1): DAGVTQSPTHLIKTRGQQVTLRCSPKSGHDTVSWYQQALGQGPQFIFQYYEEEERQRGNFPDRFSGHQFPNYSSELNVNALLLGDSALYLCISTGQGNTEAFFGQGTRLTVV.

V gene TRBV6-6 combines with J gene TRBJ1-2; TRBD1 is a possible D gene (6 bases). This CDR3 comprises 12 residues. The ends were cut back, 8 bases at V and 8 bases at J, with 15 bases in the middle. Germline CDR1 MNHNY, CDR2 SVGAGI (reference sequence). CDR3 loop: CASQGTGKGYTF. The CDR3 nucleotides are TGTGCCAGCCAGGGGACGGGGAAAGGCTACACCTTC.

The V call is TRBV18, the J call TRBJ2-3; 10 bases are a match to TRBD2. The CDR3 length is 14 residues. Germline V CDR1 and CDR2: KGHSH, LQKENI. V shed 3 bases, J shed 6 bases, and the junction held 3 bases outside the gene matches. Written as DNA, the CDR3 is TGTGCCAGCTCACCTAGCGGGGGGATGGATACGCAGTATTTT. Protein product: CASSPSGGMDTQYF.

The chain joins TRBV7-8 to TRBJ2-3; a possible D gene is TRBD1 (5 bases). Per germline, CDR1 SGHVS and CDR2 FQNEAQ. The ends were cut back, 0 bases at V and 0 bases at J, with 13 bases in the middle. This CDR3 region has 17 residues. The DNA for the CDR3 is TGTGCCAGCAGCTTAGCGCTCGGCCAGGGAAGCACAGATACGCAGTATTTT. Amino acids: CASSLALGQGSTDTQYF.

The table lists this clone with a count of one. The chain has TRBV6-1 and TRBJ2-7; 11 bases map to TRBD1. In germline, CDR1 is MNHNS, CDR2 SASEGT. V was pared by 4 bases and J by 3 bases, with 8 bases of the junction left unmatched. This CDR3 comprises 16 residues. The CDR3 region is CASSVLPGTGGYEQYF. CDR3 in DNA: TGTGCCAGCAGTGTACTACCCGGGACAGGGGGCTACGAGCAGTACTTC.

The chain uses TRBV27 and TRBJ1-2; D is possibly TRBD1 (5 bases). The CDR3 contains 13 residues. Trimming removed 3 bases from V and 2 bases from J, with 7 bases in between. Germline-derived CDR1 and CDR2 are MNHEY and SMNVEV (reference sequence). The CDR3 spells CASSLSGNYGYTF. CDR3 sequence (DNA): TGTGCCAGCAGTTTGTCAGGGAACTATGGCTACACCTTC.

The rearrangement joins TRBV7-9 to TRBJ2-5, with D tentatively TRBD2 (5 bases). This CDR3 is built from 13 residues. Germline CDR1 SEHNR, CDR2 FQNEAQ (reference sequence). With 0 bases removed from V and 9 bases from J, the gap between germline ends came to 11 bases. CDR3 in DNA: TGTGCCAGCAGCTTAGCGGAGGTCGACTCCCAGTACTTC. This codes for CASSLAEVDSQYF. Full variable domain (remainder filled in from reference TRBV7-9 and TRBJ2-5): DTGVSQNPRHKITKRGQNVTFRCDPISEHNRLYWYRQTLGQGPEFLTYFQNEAQLEKSRLLSDRFSAERPKGSFSTLEIQRTEQGDSAMYLCASSLAEVDSQYFGPGTRLLVL.

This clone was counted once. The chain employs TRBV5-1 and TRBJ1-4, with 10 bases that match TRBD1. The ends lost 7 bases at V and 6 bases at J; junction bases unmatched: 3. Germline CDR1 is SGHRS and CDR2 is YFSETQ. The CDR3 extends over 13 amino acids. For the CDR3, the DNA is TGCGCCAGCCGGGACAGGGGTGATGAAAAACTGTTTTTT. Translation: CASRDRGDEKLFF.

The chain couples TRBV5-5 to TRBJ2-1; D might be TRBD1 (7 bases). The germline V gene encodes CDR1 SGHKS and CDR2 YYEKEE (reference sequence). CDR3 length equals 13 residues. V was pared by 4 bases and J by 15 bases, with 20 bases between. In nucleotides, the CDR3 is TGTGCCAGCAGCCTGAATAATCAGGGGGGCCGGTTCTTC. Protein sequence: CASSLNNQGGRFF.

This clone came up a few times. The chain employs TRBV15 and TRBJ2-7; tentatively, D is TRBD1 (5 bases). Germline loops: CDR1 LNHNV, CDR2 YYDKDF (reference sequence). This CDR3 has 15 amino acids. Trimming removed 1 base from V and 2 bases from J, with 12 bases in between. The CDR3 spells CATSRGRQSPYEQYF. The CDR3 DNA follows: TGTGCCACCAGCAGAGGAAGACAGTCACCCTACGAGCAGTACTTC.

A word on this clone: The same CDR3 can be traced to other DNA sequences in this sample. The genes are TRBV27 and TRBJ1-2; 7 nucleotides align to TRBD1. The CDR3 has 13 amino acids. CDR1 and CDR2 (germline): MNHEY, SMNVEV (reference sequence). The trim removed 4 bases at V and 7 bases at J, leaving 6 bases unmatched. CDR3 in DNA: TGTGCCAGCAGTTCACAGGGGAGAGGTGGCTACACCTTC. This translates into CASSSQGRGGYTF.

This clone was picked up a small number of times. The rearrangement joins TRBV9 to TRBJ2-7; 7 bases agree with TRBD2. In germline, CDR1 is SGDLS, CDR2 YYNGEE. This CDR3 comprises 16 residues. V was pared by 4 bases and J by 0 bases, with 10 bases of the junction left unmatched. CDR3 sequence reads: CASSLLRRESSYEQYF. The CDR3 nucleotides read TGTGCCAGCAGCTTACTACGGCGGGAGAGCTCCTACGAGCAGTACTTC.